This TCR beta chain appears in the sequencing data of a study of cytomegalovirus exposure and HLA in healthy donors. Amplification used 60 Vbeta primers and 13 Jbeta primers. The assay was immunoSEQ multiplex PCR, and TCRdb's table has in-frame clones only and misses some. The sample lists about 87,000 clones, roughly 70% occurring once. Overall study findings and caveats: Later analysis demonstrated an association between a missense DCLRE1C variant and TCR beta V- and J-gene trimming.

About this clone itself: The antigen is not known.

CDR1 SGHTA and CDR2 FQGNSA come from the germline V gene. This CDR3 contains 18 residues. Unmatched junction bases numbered 11, after V lost 5 bases and J lost 0 bases. Material for sequencing was PBMCs. The sequence was obtained from a man aged 25 to 40 in good health and CMV-seropositive. The chain carries TRBV7-2 and TRBJ2-1; 9 bases fit TRBD2. Here the CDR3 DNA reads TGTGCCAGCAGCATCTTAGCGGGAGTAGCGTTCTCCTACAATGAGCAGTTCTTC. It translates to CASSILAGVAFSYNEQFF.